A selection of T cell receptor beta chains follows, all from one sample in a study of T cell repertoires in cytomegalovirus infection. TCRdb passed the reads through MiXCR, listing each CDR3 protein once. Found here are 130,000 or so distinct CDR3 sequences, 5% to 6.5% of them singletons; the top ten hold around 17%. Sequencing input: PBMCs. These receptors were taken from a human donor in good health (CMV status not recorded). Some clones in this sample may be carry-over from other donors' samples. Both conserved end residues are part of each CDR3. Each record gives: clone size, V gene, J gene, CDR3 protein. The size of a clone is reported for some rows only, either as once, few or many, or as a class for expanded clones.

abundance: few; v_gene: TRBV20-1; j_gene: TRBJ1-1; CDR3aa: CSASGPGRSSTEAFF
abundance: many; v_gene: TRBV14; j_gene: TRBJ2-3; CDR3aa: CASASSGGANTQYF
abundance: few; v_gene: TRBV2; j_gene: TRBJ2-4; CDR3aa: CASSDRGGRRTNIQYF
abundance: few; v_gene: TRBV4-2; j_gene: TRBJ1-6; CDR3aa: CASSHEQGFNSPLHF
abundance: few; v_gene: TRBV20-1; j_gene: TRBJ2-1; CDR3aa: CSARGPIDSYNEQFF
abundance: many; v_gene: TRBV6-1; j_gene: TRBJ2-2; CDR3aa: CASPGTANTGELFF
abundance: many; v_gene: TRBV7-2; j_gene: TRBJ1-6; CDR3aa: CASSDPRGLGGSPLHF
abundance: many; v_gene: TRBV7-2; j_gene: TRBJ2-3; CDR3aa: CASSPGLAIDTQYF
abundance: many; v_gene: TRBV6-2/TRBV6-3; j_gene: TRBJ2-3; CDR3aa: CASSQGGGTDTQYF
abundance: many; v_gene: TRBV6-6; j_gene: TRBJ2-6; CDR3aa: CASTPAAGANVLTF
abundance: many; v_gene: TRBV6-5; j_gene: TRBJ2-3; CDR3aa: CASSPSKTSGGLLGTDTQYF
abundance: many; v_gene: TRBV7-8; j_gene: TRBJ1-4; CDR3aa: CASSPNWGVGEGLFF
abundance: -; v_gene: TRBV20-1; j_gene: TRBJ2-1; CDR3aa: CSARDPSIYNEQFF
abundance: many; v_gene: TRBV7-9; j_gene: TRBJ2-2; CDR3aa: CASSIGTSDTGELFF
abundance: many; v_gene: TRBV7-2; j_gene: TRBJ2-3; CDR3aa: CASSTLRLAGGGSTDTQYF
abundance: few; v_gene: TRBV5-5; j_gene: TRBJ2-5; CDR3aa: CASSPLVTQYF
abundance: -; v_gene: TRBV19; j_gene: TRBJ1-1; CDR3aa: CASSIERRNTEAFF
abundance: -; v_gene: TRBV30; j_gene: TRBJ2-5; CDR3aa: CAWSRDSLQETQYF
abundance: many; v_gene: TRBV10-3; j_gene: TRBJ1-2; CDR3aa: CAISESVQGDYGYTF
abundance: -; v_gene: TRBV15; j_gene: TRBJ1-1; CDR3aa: CATSQRGDGEAFF
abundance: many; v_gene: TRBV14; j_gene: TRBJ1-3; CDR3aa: CASSHSGNTIYF
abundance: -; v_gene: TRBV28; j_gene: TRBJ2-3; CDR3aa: CASSFGGTLAGGLTDTQYF
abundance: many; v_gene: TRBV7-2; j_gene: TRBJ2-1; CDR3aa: CASSLVGVEPEQFF
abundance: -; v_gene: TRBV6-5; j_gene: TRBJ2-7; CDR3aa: CASSRGQLSSYEQYF
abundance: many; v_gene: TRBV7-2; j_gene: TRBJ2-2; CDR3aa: CASSILLLAGDTGELFF
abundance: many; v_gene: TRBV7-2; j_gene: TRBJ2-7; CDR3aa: CASSLDNRGREQYF
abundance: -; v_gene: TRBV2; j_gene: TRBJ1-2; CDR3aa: CATRGGAGYTF
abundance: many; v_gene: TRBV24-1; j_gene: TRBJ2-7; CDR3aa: CATSDLLPQGEIYEQYF
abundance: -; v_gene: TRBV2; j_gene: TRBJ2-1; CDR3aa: CASSEAPLGEQFF
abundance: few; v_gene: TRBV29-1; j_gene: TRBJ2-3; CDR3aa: CSVGLASSTDTQYF
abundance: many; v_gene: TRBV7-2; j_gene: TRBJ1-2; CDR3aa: CASSYRQGAFTF
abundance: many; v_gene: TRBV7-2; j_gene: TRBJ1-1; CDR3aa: CASSALVLNTEAFF
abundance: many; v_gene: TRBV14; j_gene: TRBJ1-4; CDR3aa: CASSQAPTGPRLEKLFF
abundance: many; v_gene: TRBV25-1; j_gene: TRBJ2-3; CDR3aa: CASSASTSGGAIDTQYF
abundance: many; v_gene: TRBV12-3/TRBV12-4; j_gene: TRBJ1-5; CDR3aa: CASRQGARGNQPQHF
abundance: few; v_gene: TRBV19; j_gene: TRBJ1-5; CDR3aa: CASSIRGPNSARSNQPQHF
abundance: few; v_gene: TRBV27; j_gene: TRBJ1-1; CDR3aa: CASSLTPDRGTEAFF
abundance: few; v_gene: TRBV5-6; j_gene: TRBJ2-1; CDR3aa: CASSLVGGPSYNEQFF
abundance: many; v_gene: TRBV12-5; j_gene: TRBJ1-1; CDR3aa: CASGLGGQDNTEAFF
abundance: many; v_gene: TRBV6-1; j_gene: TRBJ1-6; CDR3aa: CASSYTQGNSPLHF
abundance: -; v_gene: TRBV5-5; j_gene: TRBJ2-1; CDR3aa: CASSLGQVLYNEQFF
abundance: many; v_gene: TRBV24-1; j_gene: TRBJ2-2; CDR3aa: CATSDSKTGAMLNTGELFF
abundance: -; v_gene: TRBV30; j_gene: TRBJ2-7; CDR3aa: CAWSLESSYEQYF
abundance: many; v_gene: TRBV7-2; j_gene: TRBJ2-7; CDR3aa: CASSISGGNIYEQYF
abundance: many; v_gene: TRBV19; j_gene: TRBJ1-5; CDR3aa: CASTHVGDSNQPQHF
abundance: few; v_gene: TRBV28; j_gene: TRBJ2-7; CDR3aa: CASSFPAGGSYEQYF
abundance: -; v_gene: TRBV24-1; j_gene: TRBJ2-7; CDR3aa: CATSDPRGDSSYEQYF